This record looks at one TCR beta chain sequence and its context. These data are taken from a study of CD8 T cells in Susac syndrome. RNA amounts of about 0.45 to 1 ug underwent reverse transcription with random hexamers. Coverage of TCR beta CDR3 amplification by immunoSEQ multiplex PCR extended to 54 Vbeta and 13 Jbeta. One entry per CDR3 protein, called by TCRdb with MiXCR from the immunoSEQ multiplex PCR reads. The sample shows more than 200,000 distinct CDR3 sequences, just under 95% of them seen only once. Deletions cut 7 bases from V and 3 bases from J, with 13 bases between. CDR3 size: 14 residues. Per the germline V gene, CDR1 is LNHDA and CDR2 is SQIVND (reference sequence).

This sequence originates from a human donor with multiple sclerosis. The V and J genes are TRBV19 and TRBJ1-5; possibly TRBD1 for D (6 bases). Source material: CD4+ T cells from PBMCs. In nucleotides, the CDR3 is TGTGCCAGTACCCCGCGGGACAACAATCAGCCCCAGCATTTT. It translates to CASTPRDNNQPQHF.